This section outlines one TCR beta chain sequence together with its context. The antigen is undetermined. This entry is derived from a study of tumor-infiltrating lymphocytes in localized non-small cell lung cancer. Study observations and caveats: Tumors had more T cell infiltration than uninvolved lung, per TCRbeta sequencing and CD3 counts.

The germline gives CDR1 SGHRS, CDR2 YFSETQ. The length of the CDR3 is 14 residues. V trimming: 4 bases; J trimming: 2 bases; junction bases outside the gene matches: 4. The data were produced by immunoSEQ multiplex PCR, yet TCRdb's version contains in-frame clones alone and is incomplete. The sample lists about 12,000 clones, 70% to 90% seen once, with approximately 3.7% in the top ten. Sequenced sample: uninvolved lung tissue not adjacent to the tumor. This chain connects TRBV5-1 to TRBJ2-7, with 9 bases identical to TRBD1. The source of this sequence is a human donor with non-small cell lung cancer. CDR3 loop: CASSLGQGAYEQYF. The CDR3 bases are TGCGCCAGCAGCCTGGGACAGGGCGCCTACGAGCAGTACTTC.